The 6 T cell receptor beta chains presented below share a single source sample, sequenced in a study of sequential checkpoint blockade in melanoma. Here immunoSEQ multiplex PCR was the method, and the copy in TCRdb shows in-frame clones only, minus some. The table has 9,500 to 12,000 clones, less than 80% seen once. Treatment indicated: randomized to nivolumab then ipilimumab (arm A) or the reverse (arm B). Here the sequenced sample was CD8+ T cells sorted from blood (inferred from file names), taken from a patient given nivolumab and ipilimumab in sequence. Receptor source: a human donor with melanoma.

The chain is built from TRBV9 and TRBJ2-7, with 8 bases fitting TRBD1. J gave up 7 bases and V 3 bases, and 9 bases lay outside the gene matches. From germline, CDR1 is SGDLS and CDR2 YYNGEE. This CDR3 contains 14 residues. This CDR3 is CASSGRDRPHEQYF. CDR3 sequence (DNA): TGTGCCAGCAGCGGCCGGGACAGGCCGCATGAGCAGTACTTC.

This rearrangement joins TRBV30 to TRBJ2-4; TRBD2 might be the D (5 bases). This CDR3 is 14 amino acids long. The germline V and J ends were trimmed by 1 base and 3 bases, with 10 bases remaining between them. Germline V gene data show CDR1 as GTSNPN and CDR2 as SVGIG (reference sequence). CDR3 region: CAWSGGRGKNIQYF. The DNA for the CDR3 is TGTGCCTGGAGTGGAGGGAGAGGCAAAAACATTCAGTACTTC.

The rearrangement joins TRBV10-3 to TRBJ1-3, with D possibly being TRBD1 (5 bases). V shed 8 bases and J shed 0 bases, with 11 bases lying between them. The CDR3 is 14 residues long. From germline, CDR1 is ENHRY and CDR2 SYGVKD. The CDR3 loop is CAIGGGVSGNTIYF. The CDR3 DNA sequence: TGTGCCATCGGCGGGGGTGTCTCTGGAAACACCATATATTTT.

The chain has TRBV6-4 and TRBJ2-3, with D possibly TRBD2 on 6 matching bases. Germline assignment: CDR1 MRHNA and CDR2 SNTAGT. The germline V and J ends were trimmed by 3 bases and 2 bases, with 9 bases remaining between them. The CDR3 is 14 amino acids. The CDR3 bases are TGTGCCAGCAGTGATAGCGGCCTCACAGATACGCAGTATTTT. Protein: CASSDSGLTDTQYF.

This clone was recorded only once. Written as DNA, the CDR3 is TGCAGCGGACAGGGAGGAGGAGCTTTCTTT. It translates to CSGQGGGAFF. The chain employs TRBV29-1 and TRBJ1-1, with TRBD1 matching 7 bases. The germline V gene encodes CDR1 SQVTM and CDR2 ANQGSEA. The CDR3 runs to 10 residues. J was trimmed by 10 bases and V by 7 bases; bases with no gene match: 6.

As concerns this clone: Sequence at one end of the junction differs from germline and may be a read error. CDR3 nucleotides: TGCGCCAGCAGCCACGGACAGGGATCCTCCGAGCAGTACTTC. Its protein is CASSHGQGSSEQYF. V is TRBV4-3 and J is TRBJ2-7, with 8 bases fitting TRBD1. Germline loops: CDR1 LGHNA, CDR2 YSLEER. This CDR3 has 14 residues.